This T cell receptor beta chain was retrieved from a study of CD8+ T cells in alopecia areata. Study context: Severity among treated patients was scored by the percentage of scalp area affected.

The sample's treatment: oral pan-JAK inhibitor, 5-10 mg twice daily. Reverse transcription of extracted RNA yielded cDNA, which provided the sequencing template. Method: immunoSEQ multiplex PCR; TCRdb's copy keeps in-frame clones and lacks some. This table has 150,000 to 250,000 clones, roughly 64% appearing once. This sequence originates from a human donor with alopecia areata. Sample: CD4+ T cells sorted from blood, taken at week 24, from a patient treated with tofacitinib.

CDR3 DNA: TGTGCCAGCAGCGTAGATTCAGGTCAAGAGACCCAGTACTTC. It encodes CASSVDSGQETQYF. This rearrangement joins TRBV9 to TRBJ2-5, with unresolved D. CDR3 length equals 14 residues. CDR1 is SGDLS, CDR2 YYNGEE, per germline. The V end lost 0 bases, the J end lost 2 bases, and 8 bases lay between the germline ends.